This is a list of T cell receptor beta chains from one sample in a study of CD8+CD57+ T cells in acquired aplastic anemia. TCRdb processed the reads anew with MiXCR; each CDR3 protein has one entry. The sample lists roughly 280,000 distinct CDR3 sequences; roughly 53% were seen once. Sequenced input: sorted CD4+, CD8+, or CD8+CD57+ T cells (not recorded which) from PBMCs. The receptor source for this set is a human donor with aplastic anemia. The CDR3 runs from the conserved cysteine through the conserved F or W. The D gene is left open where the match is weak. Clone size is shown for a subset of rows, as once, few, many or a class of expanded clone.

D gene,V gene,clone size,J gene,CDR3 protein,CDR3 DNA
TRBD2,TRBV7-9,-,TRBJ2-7,CASSSTSGGFSYEQYF,TGTGCCAGCAGCTCTACTAGCGGGGGGTTCTCCTACGAGCAGTACTTC
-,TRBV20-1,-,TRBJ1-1,CSAARQPNTEAFF,TGCAGTGCCGCAAGACAGCCGAACACTGAAGCTTTCTTT
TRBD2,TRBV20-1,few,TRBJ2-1,CSARDPGGYNEQFF,TGCAGTGCTAGAGATCCGGGGGGGTACAATGAGCAGTTCTTC
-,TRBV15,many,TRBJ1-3,CATSREGHSGNTIYF,TGTGCCACCAGCAGAGAGGGCCACTCTGGAAACACCATATATTTT
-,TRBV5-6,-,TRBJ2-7,CASSLDGSSYEQYF,TGTGCCAGCAGCTTGGACGGGAGCTCTTACGAGCAGTACTTC
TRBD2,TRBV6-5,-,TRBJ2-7,CASRLTSGPYEQYF,TGTGCCAGCCGCTTGACTAGCGGACCCTACGAGCAGTACTTC
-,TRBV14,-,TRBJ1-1,CASSPGRVMNTEAFF,TGTGCCAGCAGCCCGGGAAGGGTCATGAACACTGAAGCTTTCTTT
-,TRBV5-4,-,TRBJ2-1,CASTQNRGAQFF,TGTGCCAGCACCCAAAATCGGGGTGCGCAGTTCTTC
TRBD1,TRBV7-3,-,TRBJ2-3,CASSFGTGERNEQYF,TGTGCCAGCAGCTTCGGGACAGGGGAGAGGAATGAGCAGTATTTT
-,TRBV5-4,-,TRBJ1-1,CASSMGNTEAFF,TGTGCCAGCAGCATGGGGAACACTGAAGCTTTCTTT
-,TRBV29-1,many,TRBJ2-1,CSVVSYNEQFF,TGCAGCGTTGTTTCTTACAATGAGCAGTTCTTC
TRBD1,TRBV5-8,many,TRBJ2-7,CASSQPRDRGYEQYF,TGTGCCAGCAGCCAACCCCGGGACAGGGGCTACGAGCAGTACTTC
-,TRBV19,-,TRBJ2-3,CASRTAGVDTQYF,TGTGCCAGCCGGACCGCTGGCGTGGATACGCAGTATTTT
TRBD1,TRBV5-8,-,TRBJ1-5,CASSLQGYSNHPQHF,TGTGCCAGCAGCCTACAGGGGTATAGCAATCATCCCCAGCATTTT
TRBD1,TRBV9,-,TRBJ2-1,CASSGQGQFF,TGTGCCAGCAGCGGACAGGGACAGTTCTTC
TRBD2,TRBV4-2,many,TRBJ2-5,CASSQDPGGGETQYF,TGTGCCAGCAGCCAAGATCCGGGGGGGGGTGAGACCCAGTACTTC
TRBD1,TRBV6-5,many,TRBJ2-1,CATSRNPGQGMYEQFF,TGTGCCACCAGTCGCAACCCGGGACAGGGGATGTATGAGCAGTTCTTC
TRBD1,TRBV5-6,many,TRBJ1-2,CASSSGTGYDGYTF,TGTGCCAGCAGCTCCGGGACAGGATATGATGGCTACACCTTC
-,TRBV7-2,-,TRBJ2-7,CASSLGARDYEQYF,TGTGCCAGCAGCTTAGGCGCCAGAGACTACGAGCAGTACTTC